Following are 29 T cell receptor beta chains from one sample sequenced in a study of identical twins. TCRdb reprocessed the 5' RACE reads with MiXCR, giving one entry per CDR3 protein. Counted here are about 520,000 distinct CDR3 sequences, under 25% occurring once; the ten biggest clones make up about 0.91%. These same data were also listed under a study on T cells expressing NK-cell markers.

Sequencing was done on a sample of CD4+ T cells sorted from blood. The receptor source for this set is a woman aged 18-30 years in good health.

The J gene is TRBJ2-2, the V gene TRBV10-2; perhaps D is TRBD1 or TRBD2 (5 bases each). Germline V gene lookup returns CDR1 WSHSY and CDR2 SAAADI. The CDR3 is 13 residues long. V shed 7 bases and J shed 6 bases, with 12 bases lying between them. This chain's CDR3 is CASTWDPSGELFF. In DNA form, the CDR3 reads TGCGCCAGCACTTGGGACCCCTCCGGGGAGCTGTTTTTT.

This clonotype was seen only a few times. This sequence joins TRBV5-1 and TRBJ1-1, with 9 nucleotides matching TRBD1. V lost 4 bases, J lost 4 bases, and 5 bases stayed unmatched. Looked up from germline, CDR1 is SGHRS and CDR2 is YFSETQ. The length of the CDR3 is 14 residues. CDR3 nucleotide sequence: TGCGCCAGCAGCGAACAGGGGGCGACCACTGAAGCTTTCTTT. This gives the protein CASSEQGATTEAFF.

The V call is TRBV11-2, the J call TRBJ2-5; the match to TRBD2 covers 10 bases. V lost 7 bases, J lost 4 bases, and 15 bases stayed unmatched. The length of the CDR3 is 17 residues. CDR1 is SGHAT, CDR2 FQNNGV, per germline. CDR3 in DNA: TGTGCCAGCACCCTCTGGAGCGGGAGGGGAGTAGGAGAGACCCAGTACTTC. Its translation is CASTLWSGRGVGETQYF. Complete variable domain (other parts from reference TRBV11-2 and TRBJ2-5): EAGVAQSPRYKIIEKRQSVAFWCNPISGHATLYWYQQILGQGPKLLIQFQNNGVVDDSQLPKDRFSAERLKGVDSTLKIQPAKLEDSAVYLCASTLWSGRGVGETQYFGPGTRLLVL.

This clonotype was counted at least ten times. This chain connects TRBV12-3 or TRBV12-4 to TRBJ2-7; no clear D gene. The CDR3 is made up of 11 amino acids. The V gene lost 2 bases and the J gene lost 6 bases, with 5 bases spanning the gap. The CDR3 sequence is CASSLRAEQYF. CDR3 DNA: TGTGCCAGCAGTTTACGCGCCGAGCAGTACTTC.

CDR3 coding DNA: TGCGCCAGCAGCTTGGCAGGGTCTGGACGTTCACCCCTCCACTTT. It yields the protein CASSLAGSGRSPLHF. The V gene is TRBV5-1, the J gene TRBJ1-6; weak D call: TRBD1 (5 bases). This CDR3 comprises 15 residues. Looked up from germline, CDR1 is SGHRS and CDR2 is YFSETQ. Trimming shortened V by 0 bases and J by 9 bases, and 13 bases separated the two germline ends.

The chain is built from TRBV25-1 and TRBJ2-7; 12 bases line up with TRBD2. CDR3 length: 14 residues. Trimming cost V 7 bases and J 2 bases; bases outside gene matches: 3. The germline V gene encodes CDR1 MGHDK and CDR2 SYGVNS. CDR3 loop: CASKTSGGTYEQYF. CDR3 nucleotides: TGTGCCAGCAAAACTAGCGGGGGGACCTACGAGCAGTACTTC.

This clonotype was counted ten times or more. This sequence joins TRBV4-3 and TRBJ2-7, with D maybe TRBD2 (5 bases). Germline V gene lookup returns CDR1 LGHNA and CDR2 YSLEER. V lost 0 bases and J lost 2, with 8 bases in between. The CDR3 covers 14 residues. For the CDR3, the DNA is TGCGCCAGCAGCCAAGATGTAGCGACCTACGAGCAGTACTTC. Protein: CASSQDVATYEQYF.

The table lists this clonotype with a few counts. The chain uses TRBV27 and TRBJ2-7, with TRBD2 identical over 8 bases. The CDR3 contains 16 residues. V dropped 5 bases and J dropped 2; count of bases not matched to a gene: 11. CDR1 is MNHEY and CDR2 is SMNVEV in the germline V gene (reference sequence). The CDR3: CASSPLGRGNTYEQYF. CDR3 nucleotides: TGTGCCAGCAGTCCGCTCGGGAGGGGGAACACCTACGAGCAGTACTTC.

CDR3 nucleotide sequence: TGTGCCATCAGTGACTACCAGAATTCACCCCTCCACTTT. It translates to CAISDYQNSPLHF. The chain carries TRBV10-3 and TRBJ1-6; the D is unclear. This CDR3 comprises 13 residues. Trimming removed 3 bases at V and 7 bases at J, with 7 bases between. CDR1 is ENHRY and CDR2 is SYGVKD in the germline V gene.

The sample holds a few counts of this clonotype. The rearrangement links TRBV18 to TRBJ2-1; D gene unclear. This CDR3 contains 18 residues. Trimming cost V 0 bases and J 3 bases, with 18 bases left between them. CDR1 is KGHSH, CDR2 LQKENI, per germline. In nucleotides, the CDR3 is TGTGCCAGCTCACCACCGATAAGCCCAGGACCCAACTACAATGAGCAGTTCTTC. It specifies CASSPPISPGPNYNEQFF.

V usage is TRBV12-3 or TRBV12-4 and J usage is TRBJ2-1; no firm D call. V gave up 6 bases and J gave up 7 bases, with 13 bases separating them. The CDR3 length is 13 residues. The CDR3 nucleotides are TGTGCCAGCAGGCGAACGGACGGTAATGAGCAGTTCTTC. This codes for CASRRTDGNEQFF.

This clonotype was found many times. J is TRBJ2-1 and V is TRBV29-1; no reliable D call. The V end lost 5 bases, the J end lost 1 base, and 6 bases lay between the germline ends. CDR3 length equals 12 residues. From germline, CDR1 is SQVTM and CDR2 ANQGSEA. The CDR3 here is CSVRRSYNEQFF. The DNA of the CDR3 is TGCAGCGTTCGTCGTTCCTACAATGAGCAGTTCTTC.

This clonotype has at least ten counts. The rearrangement joins TRBV5-1 to TRBJ2-7, with D perhaps matching TRBD1 or TRBD2 (5 bases each). The V gene lost 5 bases and the J gene lost 0 bases, with 15 bases spanning the gap. CDR1 is SGHRS, CDR2 YFSETQ, per germline. CDR3 length equals 15 residues. This chain's CDR3 is CASSPSGTASYEQYF. DNA of the CDR3: TGCGCCAGCAGTCCCTCCGGGACGGCCTCCTACGAGCAGTACTTC.

V is TRBV24-1 and J is TRBJ2-2, with D hard to call. CDR1 is KGHDR and CDR2 is SFDVKD in the germline V gene. There are 15 residues in the CDR3. V lost 3 bases and J 1 base, leaving 8 bases between the germline ends. The CDR3 DNA is TGTGCCACCAGTGATACGCGTCGGAACACCGGGGAGCTGTTTTTT. Translated, it gives CATSDTRRNTGELFF.

The chain couples TRBV7-2 to TRBJ2-1; 7 nucleotides line up with TRBD2. CDR3 length: 16 amino acids. The V segment lost 5 bases and the J segment 3 bases; nucleotides outside the gene matches: 10. CDR1 SGHTA and CDR2 FQGNSA come from the germline V gene. The CDR3 coding sequence is TGTGCCAGCAGCCCCCTCTTGGGGGGGGGCTACAATGAGCAGTTCTTC. Its translation: CASSPLLGGGYNEQFF.

This clonotype turned up a few times. The chain has TRBV29-1 and TRBJ2-4; D may be TRBD1 (5 bases). CDR1 and CDR2 (germline): SQVTM, ANQGSEA. Deletions cut 5 bases from V and 0 bases from J, with 14 bases between. There are 15 residues in the CDR3. CDR3 nucleotide sequence: TGCAGCGTTTTTGACAGTTCTCTAGCCAAAAACATTCAGTACTTC. This codes for CSVFDSSLAKNIQYF. Supplemented by reference TRBV29-1 and TRBJ2-4, the full variable domain reads SAVISQKPSRDICQRGTSLTIQCQVDSQVTMMFWYRQQPGQSLTLIATANQGSEATYESGFVIDKFPISRPNLTFSTLTVSNMSPEDSSIYLCSVFDSSLAKNIQYFGAGTRLSVL.

This chain uses TRBV7-2 with TRBJ2-5, with D perhaps TRBD2 (6 bases). Germline V gene data show CDR1 as SGHTA and CDR2 as FQGNSA. V lost 5 bases and J lost 1, with 14 bases in between. The CDR3 contains 15 residues. The chain's CDR3 is CASSLLLLAQETQYF. The DNA for the CDR3 is TGTGCCAGCAGCCTCCTCTTACTAGCCCAAGAGACCCAGTACTTC.

V gene TRBV20-1 combines with J gene TRBJ2-7; a weak D match, TRBD2 (6 bases). CDR1 DFQATT and CDR2 SNEGSKA come from the germline V gene (reference sequence). The CDR3 has 15 residues. Trimming shortened V by 0 bases and J by 6 bases, and 18 bases separated the two germline ends. This CDR3 is CSARDVGTLPGEQYF. CDR3 bases: TGCAGTGCTAGAGACGTAGGGACTCTCCCGGGCGAGCAGTACTTC.

This clonotype was seen repeatedly, ten times or more. The rearrangement joins TRBV27 to TRBJ2-5, with TRBD1 matching over 10 bases. CDR3 length: 14 amino acids. The germline gives CDR1 MNHEY, CDR2 SMNVEV (reference sequence). J lost 5 bases, V lost 4 bases, and 4 bases had no gene match. CDR3 sequence (DNA): TGTGCCAGCAGTTGGGACAGGGGTTGGGAGACCCAGTACTTC. It yields the protein CASSWDRGWETQYF.

The CDR3 protein is CASSQRGTGLTTGELFF. DNA of the CDR3: TGTGCCAGCAGCCAGCGGGGGACAGGGTTGACCACCGGGGAGCTGTTTTTT. The genes are TRBV7-9 and TRBJ2-2, with D possibly TRBD1 on 9 matching bases. The ends were cut back, 5 bases at V and 4 bases at J, with 20 bases in the middle. This CDR3 has 17 amino acids. Germline lookup yields CDR1 SEHNR and CDR2 FQNEAQ (reference sequence).

This clonotype showed up just a few times. The chain employs TRBV12-3 or TRBV12-4 and TRBJ1-1; possibly TRBD1 for D (6 bases). The V gene lost 5 bases and the J gene lost 0 bases, with 16 bases spanning the gap. The CDR3 is 16 amino acids. The CDR3 nucleotides read TGTGCCAGCAGTCCCCGACAGGCTTACATGAACACTGAAGCTTTCTTT. It encodes CASSPRQAYMNTEAFF.

The rearrangement uses TRBV10-2 and TRBJ2-3; TRBD2 matches at 9 bases. The length of the CDR3 is 16 residues. Germline loops: CDR1 WSHSY, CDR2 SAAADI. V shed 6 bases and J 0 bases; nucleotides not matched to a gene: 7. CDR3 coding DNA: TGCGCCAGCAGCCAATGGACTAGCGCGAGCACAGATACGCAGTATTTT. As protein: CASSQWTSASTDTQYF.

The chain links TRBV3-1 to TRBJ2-7; no firm D call. The V end lost 1 base, the J end lost 2 bases, and 12 bases lay between the germline ends. Germline V CDR1 and CDR2: LGHDT, YNNKEL (reference sequence). This CDR3 spans 15 amino acids. The CDR3 is CASSQGIGWTYEQYF. Here the CDR3 DNA reads TGTGCCAGCAGCCAAGGCATAGGGTGGACCTACGAGCAGTACTTC.

This clonotype was counted a few times. The V gene is TRBV12-3 or TRBV12-4, the J gene TRBJ1-1; 9 bases align to TRBD1. The CDR3 is 14 amino acids. V shed 7 bases and J 11 bases; nucleotides not matched to a gene: 14. CDR3 in amino acids: CASKIGGLGQGAFF. For the CDR3, the DNA is TGTGCCAGCAAAATCGGAGGTTTGGGACAGGGTGCTTTCTTT.

The CDR3 sequence: CAISESGGRYEQFF. CDR3 coding DNA: TGTGCCATCAGTGAGTCGGGCGGGAGATATGAGCAGTTCTTC. V is TRBV10-3 and J is TRBJ2-1; 7 positions match TRBD2. The CDR3 is 14 amino acids. V trimming: 0 bases; J trimming: 8 bases; junction bases outside the gene matches: 4. Germline V gene sequence: CDR1 ENHRY, CDR2 SYGVKD.

This clonotype was detected ten times or more. The V gene is TRBV12-3 or TRBV12-4, the J gene TRBJ2-3; 8 positions agree with TRBD2. The CDR3 has 13 residues. The ends lost 11 bases at V and 4 bases at J; junction bases unmatched: 8. The chain's CDR3 is CAGSGKGPDTQYF. The CDR3 DNA follows: TGTGCCGGTAGCGGGAAGGGCCCAGATACGCAGTATTTT.

A few counts support this clonotype. The V and J genes are TRBV6-1 and TRBJ2-1, with 12 bases that match TRBD2. The V and J ends lost 3 bases and 4 bases, in that order; junction bases with no gene match: 1. Germline V gives CDR1 MNHNS, CDR2 SASEGT. The CDR3 is made up of 15 amino acids. CDR3 residues: CASSDGLAGYNEQFF. DNA for the CDR3: TGTGCCAGCAGTGATGGACTAGCGGGGTACAATGAGCAGTTCTTC.

The gene calls are TRBV2 and TRBJ2-1; D perhaps matches TRBD1 (5 bases). Germline CDR1 is SNHLY and CDR2 is FYNNEI. CDR3 length: 13 amino acids. Trimming pared 7 bases from V and 8 bases from J, leaving 15 bases between. The CDR3 DNA reads as TGTGCCAGCACGGAGTTAGGGGAAGATGAGCAGTTCTTC. It codes for CASTELGEDEQFF.

In its sample, this clonotype was seen a few times. The chain is built from TRBV28 and TRBJ1-1; TRBD1 aligns across 8 bases. V was clipped by 9 bases and J by 2 bases; unmatched bases: 5. CDR3 length: 13 residues. CDR1 MDHEN and CDR2 SYDVKM come from the germline V gene. The CDR3 DNA reads as TGTGCCAGTCTGGGACAGGCCAACACTGAAGCTTTCTTT. Encoded protein: CASLGQANTEAFF.